Listed here are 18 T cell receptor beta chains from one sample, sequenced in a study of T cell responses to AZD1222 COVID-19 vaccine. The protocol was immunoSEQ multiplex PCR, while the TCRdb copy is restricted to in-frame clones and leaves out a portion. Seen here are over 90,000 clones, approximately 81% observed once, and the top ten hold over 15%. This sample comprised peripheral blood, obtained on day 0 of AZD1222 vaccination. These TCRs come from an adult in good health.

V and J are TRBV19 and TRBJ1-4; D gene ambiguous. V lost 7 bases, J lost 4 bases, and 16 bases lay in between. Germline CDR1 LNHDA, CDR2 SQIVND (reference sequence). The CDR3 spans 15 residues. CDR3 coding DNA: TGTGCCAGTACCTATACCGGCGGACGTAATGAAAAACTGTTTTTT. As protein: CASTYTGGRNEKLFF.

This clone was observed a handful of times. The chain uses TRBV9 and TRBJ1-2, with D perhaps TRBD1 (6 bases). V dropped 3 bases and J dropped 4 bases, with 10 bases sitting between them. The germline gives CDR1 SGDLS, CDR2 YYNGEE. The length of the CDR3 is 13 residues. Here the CDR3 reads CASSATGSYGYTF. CDR3 DNA: TGTGCCAGCAGCGCAACAGGGAGCTATGGCTACACCTTC.

The chain joins TRBV5-1 to TRBJ2-1, with TRBD1 identical over 9 bases. Germline V CDR1 and CDR2: SGHRS, YFSETQ. The CDR3 has 16 residues. With 4 bases clipped from V and 2 bases from J, the junction kept 7 bases outside the gene matches. The CDR3 loop reads CASSTGGTGTYNEQFF. CDR3 coding DNA: TGCGCCAGCAGCACGGGCGGGACAGGGACCTACAATGAGCAGTTCTTC.

The J gene is TRBJ2-1, the V gene TRBV18, with D possibly matching TRBD2 (6 bases). Germline V gives CDR1 KGHSH, CDR2 LQKENI. This CDR3 is 15 amino acids long. With 1 base removed from V and 5 bases from J, the gap between germline ends came to 12 bases. The CDR3 reads CASSPQGLGHNEQFF. The CDR3 DNA reads as TGTGCCAGCTCACCACAGGGACTGGGACACAATGAGCAGTTCTTC.

The chain carries TRBV28 and TRBJ1-1, with TRBD1 matching over 8 bases. The CDR3 contains 15 residues. With V trimmed by 5 bases and J by 3 bases, 8 bases remained unmatched. The germline gives CDR1 MDHEN, CDR2 SYDVKM. This chain's CDR3 is CASSQPDRAYTEAFF. For the CDR3, the DNA is TGTGCCAGCAGTCAACCGGACAGGGCCTACACTGAAGCTTTCTTT.

The chain couples TRBV4-3 to TRBJ2-5, with a weak D call TRBD1 (7 bases). V was clipped by 3 bases and J by 2 bases, with 16 bases between them. The CDR3 is made up of 16 amino acids. The germline V gene has CDR1 LGHNA and CDR2 YSLEER. For the CDR3, the DNA is TGCGCCAGCAGCCATCGCCCGGGGGACAGTCAAGAGACCCAGTACTTC. Its protein is CASSHRPGDSQETQYF.

The gene calls are TRBV7-2 and TRBJ2-2; D unclear. With 1 base removed from V and 5 bases from J, the gap between germline ends came to 8 bases. The CDR3 totals 14 residues. The germline CDR1 and CDR2 sequences are SGHTA and FQGNSA. Written as DNA, the CDR3 is TGTGCCAGCAGCTTAGGAGGACCAACCGGGGAGCTGTTTTTT. Its translation: CASSLGGPTGELFF.

The chain carries TRBV25-1 and TRBJ1-2; D uncertain. The V end was cut by 3 bases, the J end by 9 bases, with 11 bases between. In germline, CDR1 is MGHDK, CDR2 SYGVNS. This CDR3 is built from 12 residues. CDR3 in DNA: TGTGCCAGCAGTGATAATCTTTTCCGCTACACCTTC. Protein sequence: CASSDNLFRYTF.

The gene calls are TRBV19 and TRBJ2-2, with 7 bases lining up with TRBD2. Trimming cost V 9 bases and J 5 bases; bases outside gene matches: 12. This CDR3 spans 15 amino acids. CDR1 LNHDA and CDR2 SQIVND come from the germline V gene (reference sequence). In DNA, the CDR3 is TGTGCCAGCGGACAAGACGGGGGGTCTACCGGGGAGCTGTTTTTT. It is translated as CASGQDGGSTGELFF.

The rearrangement joins TRBV6-5 to TRBJ2-2, with TRBD1 matching over 10 bases. J was trimmed by 1 base and V by 5 bases; bases with no gene match: 1. Germline V gene lookup returns CDR1 MNHEY and CDR2 SVGAGI. The CDR3 has 15 residues. CDR3 sequence reads: CASSRTGGNTGELFF. The CDR3 coding sequence is TGTGCCAGCAGTCGGACAGGGGGGAACACCGGGGAGCTGTTTTTT.

This chain connects TRBV27 to TRBJ2-4; perhaps TRBD1 as D (6 bases). The germline gives CDR1 MNHEY, CDR2 SMNVEV (reference sequence). The CDR3 is 16 residues long. V was cut by 5 bases and J by 0 bases, with 14 bases left in between. Written as DNA, the CDR3 is TGTGCCAGCAGTCTTACAGGGTTCATAGCCAAAAACATTCAGTACTTC. This gives the protein CASSLTGFIAKNIQYF.

The V gene is TRBV27, the J gene TRBJ2-7, with a possible D match to TRBD2 (6 bases). The CDR3 sequence is 15 residues long. Trimming shortened V by 5 bases and J by 0 bases, and 14 bases separated the two germline ends. Germline CDR1 and CDR2: MNHEY and SMNVEV (reference sequence). CDR3 nucleotide sequence: TGTGCCAGCAGTCTCAGCGGAGGGAGCTCCTACGAGCAGTACTTC. Translation gives CASSLSGGSSYEQYF.

The V and J genes are TRBV19 and TRBJ1-6; 8 bases agree with TRBD1. CDR1 is LNHDA, CDR2 SQIVND, per germline (reference sequence). CDR3 length equals 16 residues. V lost 5 bases, J lost 6 bases, and 9 bases stayed unmatched. The CDR3 spells CASSPSTGGPNSPLHF. CDR3 nucleotides: TGTGCCAGTAGTCCATCTACAGGGGGGCCTAATTCACCCCTCCACTTT.

The V call is TRBV5-1, the J call TRBJ1-2; no clear D. This CDR3 region has 15 residues. CDR1 is SGHRS and CDR2 is YFSETQ in the germline V gene. Trimming removed 0 bases from V and 0 bases from J, with 9 bases in between. The CDR3: CASSLEAGANYGYTF. The DNA for the CDR3 is TGCGCCAGCAGCTTGGAGGCAGGCGCTAACTATGGCTACACCTTC. Looking up the rest from reference TRBV5-1 and TRBJ1-2 gives the full variable domain: KAGVTQTPRYLIKTRGQQVTLSCSPISGHRSVSWYQQTPGQGLQFLFEYFSETQRNKGNFPGRFSGRQFSNSRSEMNVSTLELGDSALYLCASSLEAGANYGYTFGSGTRLTVV.

The rearrangement uses TRBV6-6 and TRBJ1-1, with a possible D match to TRBD1 (6 bases). V was shortened by 3 bases and J by 1 base, with 9 bases between the two germline ends. CDR3 length: 14 amino acids. Germline CDR1 and CDR2: MNHNY and SVGAGI (reference sequence). The CDR3 DNA reads as TGTGCCAGCAGTTATGGGGGCGAGAACACTGAAGCTTTCTTT. This codes for CASSYGGENTEAFF.

The chain links TRBV5-1 to TRBJ2-3, with TRBD1 matching 7 bases. The CDR3 is 15 amino acids. The ends lost 1 base at V and 1 base at J; junction bases unmatched: 3. CDR1 is SGHRS, CDR2 YFSETQ, per germline. The CDR3 nucleotides read TGCGCCAGCAGCTTGCAGGGGGAACGCACAGATACGCAGTATTTT. The encoded protein is CASSLQGERTDTQYF.

The chain is built from TRBV27 and TRBJ1-1, with D possibly matching TRBD1 (6 bases). With 5 bases removed from V and 1 base from J, the gap between germline ends came to 20 bases. The CDR3 extends over 17 amino acids. The germline V gene encodes CDR1 MNHEY and CDR2 SMNVEV (reference sequence). The CDR3 protein is CASSPYPRDISNTEAFF. DNA of the CDR3: TGTGCCAGCAGTCCGTACCCTCGGGACATTTCGAACACTGAAGCTTTCTTT.

The chain combines TRBV4-3 with TRBJ2-2; D possibly corresponds to TRBD1 (6 bases). With 0 bases removed from V and 7 bases from J, the gap between germline ends came to 12 bases. The CDR3 consists of 15 residues. Germline V gives CDR1 LGHNA, CDR2 YSLEER. This chain's CDR3 is CASSQDLGQSGELFF. CDR3 sequence (DNA): TGCGCCAGCAGCCAAGACCTAGGACAGAGCGGGGAGCTGTTTTTT.